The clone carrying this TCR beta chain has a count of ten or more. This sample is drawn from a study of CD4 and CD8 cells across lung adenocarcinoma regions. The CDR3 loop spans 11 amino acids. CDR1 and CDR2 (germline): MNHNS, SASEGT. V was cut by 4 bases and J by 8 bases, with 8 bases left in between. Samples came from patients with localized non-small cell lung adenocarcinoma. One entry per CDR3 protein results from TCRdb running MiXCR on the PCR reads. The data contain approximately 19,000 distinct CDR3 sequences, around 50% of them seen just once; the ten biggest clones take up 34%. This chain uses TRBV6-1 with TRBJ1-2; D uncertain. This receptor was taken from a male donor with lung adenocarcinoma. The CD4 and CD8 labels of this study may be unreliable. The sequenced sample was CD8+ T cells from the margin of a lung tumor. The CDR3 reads CASSAGTGYTF. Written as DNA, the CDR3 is TGTGCCAGCAGTGCCGGTACCGGCTACACCTTC.